One sample yielded the 5 T cell receptor beta chains listed below, sequenced in a study of shared clonotypes between healthy human individuals. Profiled with immunoSEQ multiplex PCR; TCRdb holds only in-frame clones, not every one. The top ten clones hold less than 0.15% of a sample with some 2,000,000 clones, approximately 94% of them seen once. Input material: naive CD4+ T cells sorted from blood. Subset: CD45RA+ positively selected. These receptors came from a man younger than 35 in good health.

This chain connects TRBV7-8 to TRBJ2-2; D is uncertain. CDR1 is SGHVS, CDR2 FQNEAQ, per germline. The CDR3 totals 13 residues. V lost 5 bases and J 9 bases, leaving 13 bases between the germline ends. For the CDR3, the DNA is TGTGCCAGCAGCGGCCGGGTCTTCCGGGAGCTGTTTTTT. It yields the protein CASSGRVFRELFF.

The rearrangement joins TRBV5-4 to TRBJ1-2; D possibly corresponds to TRBD1 (5 bases). The CDR3 is made up of 15 amino acids. Germline V gene data show CDR1 as SGHNT and CDR2 as YYREEE (reference sequence). The V end was cut by 3 bases, the J end by 3 bases, with 15 bases between. The CDR3 DNA is TGTGCCAGCAGCTCTGACACAGGAGTTTACTATGGCTACACCTTC. Translation: CASSSDTGVYYGYTF.

This clone showed up just once. V and J are TRBV7-8 and TRBJ2-1; D unclear. Looked up from germline, CDR1 is SGHVS and CDR2 is FQNEAQ. V was pared by 2 bases and J by 7 bases, with 9 bases between. CDR3 length equals 13 residues. The CDR3 reads CASSLLYTNEQFF. CDR3 sequence (DNA): TGTGCCAGCAGCTTACTGTACACGAATGAGCAGTTCTTC. Complete variable domain (other parts from reference TRBV7-8 and TRBJ2-1): GAGVSQSPRYKVAKRGQDVALRCDPISGHVSLFWYQQALGQGPEFLTYFQNEAQLDKSGLPSDRFFAERPEGSVSTLKIQRTQQEDSAVYLCASSLLYTNEQFFGPGTRLTVL.

As DNA, the CDR3 is TGTGCCAGCAGTGCCGGGACAGGGACCCTAGCTAACTATGGCTACACCTTC. It codes for CASSAGTGTLANYGYTF. V and J are TRBV28 and TRBJ1-2; 9 bases are a match to TRBD1. Germline assignment: CDR1 MDHEN and CDR2 SYDVKM. V shed 5 bases, J shed 0 bases, and the junction held 10 bases outside the gene matches. The CDR3 is 17 amino acids.

This chain links TRBV2 with TRBJ2-2; TRBD2 might be the D (6 bases). Trimming removed 4 bases at V and 1 base at J, with 10 bases between. CDR1 and CDR2 from the germline V gene are SNHLY and FYNNEI. CDR3 length: 15 amino acids. DNA of the CDR3: TGTGCCAGCAGTGGTGGCGGGAAGAACACCGGGGAGCTGTTTTTT. Translation gives CASSGGGKNTGELFF.